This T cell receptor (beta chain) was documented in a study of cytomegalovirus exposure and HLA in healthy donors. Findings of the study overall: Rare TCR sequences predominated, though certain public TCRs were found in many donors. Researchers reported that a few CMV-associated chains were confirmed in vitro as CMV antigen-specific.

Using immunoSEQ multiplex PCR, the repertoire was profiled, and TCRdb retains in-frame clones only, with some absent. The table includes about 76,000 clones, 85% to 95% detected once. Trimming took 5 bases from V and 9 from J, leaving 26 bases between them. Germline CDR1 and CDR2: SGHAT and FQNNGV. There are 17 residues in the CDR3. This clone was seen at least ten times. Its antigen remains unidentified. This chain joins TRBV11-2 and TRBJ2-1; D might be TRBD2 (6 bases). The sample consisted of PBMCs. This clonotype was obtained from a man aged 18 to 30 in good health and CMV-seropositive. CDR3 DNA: TGTGCCAGCAGCCAGTCGGGTAGCGGCCTAAGGGTGGGTGAGCAGTTCTTC. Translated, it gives CASSQSGSGLRVGEQFF.